This T cell receptor (beta chain) was sequenced for a study of blood T cell repertoires in COVID-19. The wider study: Donors in the United States, Italy and Spain gave samples during acute or convalescent COVID-19. Nucleic acid was either cDNA or gDNA, and it came from T cells, B-cell-depleted T cells, or PBMCs.

The CDR3 length is 15 residues. Germline CDR1 KGHSH, CDR2 LQKENI. V was trimmed by 0 bases and J by 7 bases, leaving 10 bases between them. As handled by the study authors: Reference gene primer amplification gave nucleated cell count estimates. Some clones are missing from TCRdb's copy, which holds only in-frame ones; the method was immunoSEQ multiplex PCR. D and trimming were read from the DNA, whereas the V and J calls and clone size are those reported in that table. The profile shows about 250,000 clones, around four fifths of them singletons. Material: peripheral blood. The origin of this receptor is a woman in her forties with active or convalescent COVID-19. The genes are TRBV18 and TRBJ1-6; D gene uncertain. The chain's CDR3 is CASSPPPGNNSPLHF. DNA of the CDR3: TGTGCCAGCTCACCACCGCCGGGTAACAATTCACCCCTCCACTTT. The variable domain in full, completed from reference TRBV18 and TRBJ1-6, reads NAGVMQNPRHLVRRRGQEARLRCSPMKGHSHVYWYRQLPEEGLKFMVYLQKENIIDESGMPKERFSAEFPKEGPSILRIQQVVRGDSAAYFCASSPPPGNNSPLHFGNGTRLTVT.